What follows is one T cell receptor (beta chain) and its context. Its antigen is unknown. Using immunoSEQ multiplex PCR, the repertoire was profiled, and TCRdb retains in-frame clones only, with some absent. The sample has about 140,000 clones, roughly 90% seen once. These data originate in a study of T cell responses to AZD1222 COVID-19 vaccine. Study outcomes and limitations: After the peak T cell response, and only then, were repertoires sampled. At baseline, seropositivity was found in only five or six AZD1222 recipients. White British people made up most donors, females outnumbered males, and clonal diversity was possibly underestimated. Within unmutated variant regions lay the reported targets of nearly half of spike-specific TCRs.

The origin of this receptor is an adult in good health. Material: peripheral blood, obtained on day 0 of AZD1222 vaccination.

The CDR3 region is CASSQDPDRGNNEQFF. The CDR3 DNA sequence: TGCGCCAGCAGCCAAGACCCAGACAGGGGAAACAATGAGCAGTTCTTC. The rearrangement joins TRBV4-3 to TRBJ2-1; TRBD1 agrees at 8 bases. The trim removed 0 bases at V and 5 bases at J, leaving 6 bases unmatched. Germline-derived CDR1 and CDR2 are LGHNA and YSLEER. This CDR3 has 16 residues.